These T cell receptor beta chains were read from a single sample in a study of shared clonotypes between healthy human individuals. Profiling relied on immunoSEQ multiplex PCR, and the TCRdb table lists in-frame clones only, not all of them. The sample records roughly 810,000 clones, about 96% being singletons. The sequencing input was naive CD8+ T cells sorted from blood. The receptors were gathered from a man aged 30 to 39 in good health. The CDR3 runs from the conserved cysteine through the conserved F or W. Fields, in order: V gene, J gene, D gene, clone size, CDR3 DNA, CDR3 protein. A D gene is named only where the DNA matches it firmly. Size is omitted from some rows. Given values are once, few, many or a class for expanded clones.

TRBV29-1	TRBJ2-7	TRBD1	NA	TGCAGCGTTGAAGCGAGGGACAGGGGGATTCCCTACGAGCAGTACTTC	CSVEARDRGIPYEQYF
TRBV7-9	TRBJ2-1	TRBD2	NA	TGTGCCAGCACCTATACTAGCGGTACATACAATGAGCAGTTCTTC	CASTYTSGTYNEQFF
TRBV18	TRBJ2-7	TRBD1	NA	TGTGCCAGCTCACCAGCGCAGGGGGTACGGGATGACGAGCAGTACTTC	CASSPAQGVRDDEQYF
TRBV7-9	TRBJ2-7	NA	NA	TGTGCCAGCAGCCAAGAGACAGTCTCCTACGAGCAGTACTTC	CASSQETVSYEQYF
TRBV6-1	TRBJ2-3	NA	NA	TGTGCCAGCAGTGGCGGGCACTTGGATACGCAGTATTTT	CASSGGHLDTQYF
TRBV5-6	TRBJ2-1	NA	NA	TGTGCCAGCAGCTTTGTGCTAAACAATGAGCAGTTCTTC	CASSFVLNNEQFF
TRBV4-1	TRBJ2-7	TRBD2	NA	TGCGCCAGCAGCCATGGTGCCAGCGGGAGATTCCACGAGCAGTACTTC	CASSHGASGRFHEQYF
TRBV2	TRBJ2-7	NA	NA	TGTGCCAGCCGAATCGATCCAATGCCCTCCTACGAGCAGTACTTC	CASRIDPMPSYEQYF
TRBV28	TRBJ2-7	NA	NA	TGTGCCGGCAGCAGCCCGTCCTACGAGCAGTACTTC	CAGSSPSYEQYF
TRBV2	TRBJ2-1	NA	NA	TGTGCCAGCAACTTAGACGGGACCTTGGGCTACAATGAGCAGTTCTTC	CASNLDGTLGYNEQFF
TRBV6-6	TRBJ2-1	NA	NA	TGTGCCAGCAGTTACGAATGGGCCGGGGAGGACAATGAGCAGTTCTTC	CASSYEWAGEDNEQFF
TRBV6-6	TRBJ1-5	NA	NA	TGTGCCAGCAGTTACAGGGAATATAGCAATCAGCCCCAGCATTTT	CASSYREYSNQPQHF
TRBV5-1	TRBJ2-2	NA	NA	TGCGCCAGCAGATTCCAGGGATGGGGCGGGGAGCTGTTTTTT	CASRFQGWGGELFF
TRBV15	TRBJ1-4	NA	NA	TGTGCCACCAGCAGAGATCGCGCTTGGGAGGAAAAACTGTTTTTT	CATSRDRAWEEKLFF
TRBV7-9	TRBJ2-7	TRBD1	NA	TGTGCCAGCAGTCCTGACAGGGACGAGCAGTACTTC	CASSPDRDEQYF
TRBV11-2	TRBJ2-7	NA	NA	TGTGCCAGCAGCTCGGGTAGCTCCTACGAGCAGTACTTC	CASSSGSSYEQYF
TRBV5-5	TRBJ2-7	NA	NA	TGTGCCAGCAGCTTGGGTATCTACGAGCAGTACTTC	CASSLGIYEQYF
TRBV19	TRBJ1-1	NA	NA	TGTGCCAGTAGTAGCAGTTTGAACACTGAAGCTTTCTTT	CASSSSLNTEAFF
TRBV18	TRBJ2-2	NA	NA	TGTGCCAGCTCAACCGGGGGGAACACCGGGGAGCTGTTTTTT	CASSTGGNTGELFF
TRBV5-1	TRBJ2-7	NA	NA	TGCGCCAGCAGCCCCGCCGCCCAGGGCTCCTACGAGCAGTACTTC	CASSPAAQGSYEQYF
TRBV4-1	TRBJ2-1	TRBD2	once	TGCGCCAGCAGCCACCCAAGGGGGGGTATAGCGGGAGCCGTGAGGGTATACAATGAGCAGTTCTTC	CASSHPRGGIAGAVRVYNEQFF
TRBV7-9	TRBJ1-1	NA	NA	TGTGCCAGCAGCCCCCGGGACGCATGGGGGGTGAACACTGAAGCTTTCTTT	CASSPRDAWGVNTEAFF
TRBV6-1	TRBJ1-5	NA	once	TGTGCCAGCAGTTTACCGCCCCAGCATTTT	CASSLPPQHF
TRBV6-5	TRBJ1-1	NA	once	TGTGCCAGCAGTTTTATCCGGGAAGAAACTGAAGCTTTCTTT	CASSFIREETEAFF
TRBV1	TRBJ2-2	NA	NA	TGCACCAGCAGCCAAGAGCCCCCCCGGGAGCACGGGGAGCTGTTTTTT	CTSSQEPPREHGELFF
TRBV7-9	TRBJ2-5	NA	once	TGTGCCAGCAGCCACCGACAGGGAGGCGAGACCCAGTACTTC	CASSHRQGGETQYF
TRBV28	TRBJ2-1	TRBD2	NA	TGTGCCAGCAGTCCCCAGCGTGGCGGGAGCACGGTGCTGCACGAGCAGTTCTTC	CASSPQRGGSTVLHEQFF
TRBV27	TRBJ2-7	TRBD1	NA	TGTGCCAGCAGTTTATCCGGACAGGGGTGGTACGAGCAGTACTTC	CASSLSGQGWYEQYF
TRBV18	TRBJ2-1	NA	NA	TGTGCCAGCTCACCAGGGTGGTCCTACAATGAGCAGTTCTTC	CASSPGWSYNEQFF
TRBV2	TRBJ1-4	TRBD1	NA	TGTGCCAGCAGTGAAAGCCAGGGGGATGAAAAACTGTTTTTT	CASSESQGDEKLFF
TRBV6-1	TRBJ1-2	NA	NA	TGTGCCAGCAGTGCAATAGGGAGAAAGGATGGCTACACCTTC	CASSAIGRKDGYTF
TRBV5-1	TRBJ1-1	TRBD1	NA	TGCGCCAGCAGCTTGGTACGGACAGGGATTATGAACACTGAAGCTTTCTTT	CASSLVRTGIMNTEAFF
TRBV6-1	TRBJ2-1	NA	NA	TGTGCCAGCAACCGGGACGGATACAATGAGCAGTTCTTC	CASNRDGYNEQFF
TRBV27	TRBJ1-2	TRBD1	once	TGTGCCAGCAGTCCGACAGGGGGCGGTGGCTACACCTTC	CASSPTGGGGYTF
TRBV2	TRBJ1-2	NA	NA	TGTGCCAGCAGCGTACAGGACAGCACTAACTATGGCTACACCTTC	CASSVQDSTNYGYTF
TRBV19	TRBJ2-1	NA	NA	TGTGCCAGTTCACCGACCCTTTTTCCGCCGGATGAGCAGTTCTTC	CASSPTLFPPDEQFF
TRBV7-9	TRBJ2-1	TRBD2	NA	TGTGCCAGCAGCCCGACTGGCGGGAGGCCGAGCTCCTACAATGAGCAGTTCTTC	CASSPTGGRPSSYNEQFF
TRBV15	TRBJ2-2	NA	NA	TGTGCCACCAGCAGAGATCACCTGACAGGGAACACCGGGGAGCTGTTTTTT	CATSRDHLTGNTGELFF
TRBV7-9	TRBJ2-7	NA	NA	TGTGCCAGCAGCCCCATCTCCTACGAGCAGTACTTC	CASSPISYEQYF
TRBV7-9	TRBJ2-7	NA	NA	TGTGCCAGCAGCTTGCCTGGGTACGAGCAGTACTTC	CASSLPGYEQYF
TRBV7-2	TRBJ2-7	NA	NA	TGTGCCAGCAGCTTAGAGTTGAGGGAGAGGCAGGGAGAGCAGTACTTC	CASSLELRERQGEQYF
TRBV29-1	TRBJ1-4	NA	NA	TGCAGCGTTGAAACCCAAGGTGAAAAACTGTTTTTT	CSVETQGEKLFF
TRBV7-2	TRBJ2-7	TRBD2	NA	TGTGCCAGCAGCTTAGCGCTGGCGGGAGAGGACTACGAGCAGTACTTC	CASSLALAGEDYEQYF
TRBV5-1	TRBJ1-1	NA	NA	TGCGCCAGCAGCGACGACGGTGAAGCTTTCTTT	CASSDDGEAFF
TRBV27	TRBJ2-7	TRBD2	NA	TGTGCCAGCAGTTTATCCCCTAGCGGGGATTACGAGCAGTACTTC	CASSLSPSGDYEQYF
TRBV6-1	TRBJ2-1	TRBD2	NA	TGTGCCAGCAGTGAAGCGAGAACTAGCGGCTACAATGAGCAGTTCTTC	CASSEARTSGYNEQFF
TRBV25-1	TRBJ2-2	NA	once	TGTGCCAGCAGCTTACTAGACCGGAACACCGGGGAGCTGTTTTTT	CASSLLDRNTGELFF
TRBV10-2	TRBJ2-1	NA	NA	TGCGCCCTCCGGAACACTCACAATGAGCAGTTCTTC	CALRNTHNEQFF
TRBV5-1	TRBJ2-7	NA	NA	TGCGCCAGCAGCCTCCGGGACCCAGCCTACGAGCAGTACTTC	CASSLRDPAYEQYF